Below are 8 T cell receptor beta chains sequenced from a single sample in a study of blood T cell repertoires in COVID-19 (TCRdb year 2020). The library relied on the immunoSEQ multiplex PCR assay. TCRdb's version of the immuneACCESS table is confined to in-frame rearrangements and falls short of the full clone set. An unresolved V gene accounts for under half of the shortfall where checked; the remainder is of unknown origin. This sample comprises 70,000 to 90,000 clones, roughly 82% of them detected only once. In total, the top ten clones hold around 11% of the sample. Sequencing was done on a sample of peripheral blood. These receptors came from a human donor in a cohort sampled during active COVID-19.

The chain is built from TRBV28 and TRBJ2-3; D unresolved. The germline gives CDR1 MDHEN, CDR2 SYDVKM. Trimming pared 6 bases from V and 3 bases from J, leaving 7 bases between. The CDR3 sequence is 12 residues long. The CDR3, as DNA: TGTGCCAGCAGGAGGAGTACAGATACGCAGTATTTT. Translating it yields CASRRSTDTQYF.

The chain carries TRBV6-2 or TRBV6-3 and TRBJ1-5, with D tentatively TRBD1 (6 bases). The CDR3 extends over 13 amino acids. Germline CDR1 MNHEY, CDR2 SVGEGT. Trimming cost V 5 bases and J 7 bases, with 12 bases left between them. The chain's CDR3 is CASSLTGNQPQHF. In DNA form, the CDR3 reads TGTGCCAGCAGTCTAACAGGGAACCAGCCCCAGCATTTT.

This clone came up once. Here the CDR3 DNA reads TGTGCCAGCAGTGAAGCGCCTACAGGGTACACTGAAGCTTTCTTT. Its protein product is CASSEAPTGYTEAFF. V usage is TRBV6-1 and J usage is TRBJ1-1; tentative D call: TRBD1 (6 bases). CDR3 length equals 15 residues. V was trimmed by 0 bases and J by 3 bases, leaving 11 bases between them. Germline values: CDR1 MNHNS, CDR2 SASEGT.

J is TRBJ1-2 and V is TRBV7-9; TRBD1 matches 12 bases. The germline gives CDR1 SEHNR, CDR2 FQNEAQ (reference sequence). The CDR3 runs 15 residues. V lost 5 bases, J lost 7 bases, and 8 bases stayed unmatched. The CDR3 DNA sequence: TGTGCCAGCAGCGTCGCGGGACAGGGGGCGTCTGGCTACACCTTC. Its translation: CASSVAGQGASGYTF.

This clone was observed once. The CDR3 loop reads CASSPASGVNNEQFF. CDR3 nucleotides: TGTGCCAGCTCACCGGCCAGCGGGGTTAACAATGAGCAGTTCTTC. V usage is TRBV18 and J usage is TRBJ2-1, with 7 bases fitting TRBD2. The CDR3 covers 15 residues. CDR1 is KGHSH, CDR2 LQKENI, per germline. V dropped 3 bases and J dropped 5; count of bases not matched to a gene: 7.

This CDR3 reads CASSYTGTGEYEQYF. Written as DNA, the CDR3 is TGTGCCAGCAGTTATACCGGGACAGGGGAGTACGAGCAGTACTTC. This sequence joins TRBV6-5 and TRBJ2-7; the match to TRBD1 covers 10 bases. Germline V gene sequence: CDR1 MNHEY, CDR2 SVGAGI. V shed 3 bases, J shed 4 bases, and the junction held 6 bases outside the gene matches. The CDR3 runs 15 residues.

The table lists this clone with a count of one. The CDR3 sequence: CASSRLTGYTQYF. CDR3 DNA: TGTGCCAGCAGCCGCCTGACAGGGTATACGCAGTATTTT. This sequence joins TRBV27 and TRBJ2-3, with 7 bases identical to TRBD1. CDR1 MNHEY and CDR2 SMNVEV come from the germline V gene (reference sequence). The CDR3 has 13 amino acids. The V gene end was trimmed by 6 bases and the J gene end by 7 bases; junction bases not matched to a gene: 7.

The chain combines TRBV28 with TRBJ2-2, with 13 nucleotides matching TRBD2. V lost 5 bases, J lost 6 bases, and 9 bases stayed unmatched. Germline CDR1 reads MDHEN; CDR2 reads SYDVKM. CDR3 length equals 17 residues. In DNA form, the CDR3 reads TGTGCCAGCAGTACACTAGCGGGAGGGCCCTGGTCCGGGGAGCTGTTTTTT. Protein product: CASSTLAGGPWSGELFF.